Only a few counts were recorded for the clone carrying this T cell receptor (beta chain). The antigen remains undetermined. Germline V gene lookup returns CDR1 KGHSH and CDR2 LQKENI. This CDR3 comprises 17 residues. V shed 5 bases and J 2 bases; nucleotides not matched to a gene: 10. The data were taken from a study of cytomegalovirus exposure and HLA in healthy donors. Study-wide findings and caveats: Later analysis identified several of the most significant clusters that appeared linked to common viral pathogens.

PCR used 60 Vbeta primers and 13 Jbeta primers. The repertoire was sequenced with immunoSEQ multiplex PCR; TCRdb's copy has only in-frame clones and lacks some. The sample holds approximately 100,000 clones, under 80% seen once. This sequence joins TRBV18 and TRBJ2-4; 9 nucleotides line up with TRBD1. The sample taken for sequencing was PBMCs. This sequence was found in a man in his sixties in good health and CMV-seronegative. The CDR3, as DNA: TGTGCCAGCTCATCGACAGGGGGAGACTTTTCCAAAAACATTCAGTACTTC. Translation gives CASSSTGGDFSKNIQYF.